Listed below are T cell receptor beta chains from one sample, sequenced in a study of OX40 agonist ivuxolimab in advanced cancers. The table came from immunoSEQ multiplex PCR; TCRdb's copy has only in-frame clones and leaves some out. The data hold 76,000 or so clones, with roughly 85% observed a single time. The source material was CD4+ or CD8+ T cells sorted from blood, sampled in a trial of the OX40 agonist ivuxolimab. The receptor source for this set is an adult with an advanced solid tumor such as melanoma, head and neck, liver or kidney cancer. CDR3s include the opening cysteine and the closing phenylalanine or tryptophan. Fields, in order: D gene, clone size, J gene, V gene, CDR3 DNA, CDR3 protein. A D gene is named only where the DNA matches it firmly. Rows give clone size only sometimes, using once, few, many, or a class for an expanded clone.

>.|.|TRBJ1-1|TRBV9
TGTGCCAGCAGCTTACAGAGAAACACTGAAGCTTTCTTT
CASSLQRNTEAFF
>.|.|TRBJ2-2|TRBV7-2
TGTGCCAGCAGCCTGGCGCCCATGGCGGGCACCGGGGAGCTGTTTTTT
CASSLAPMAGTGELFF
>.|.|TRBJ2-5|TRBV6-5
TGTGCCAGCAGGGGGGGGGCGGTCCAAGAGACCCAGTACTTC
CASRGGAVQETQYF
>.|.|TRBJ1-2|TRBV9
TGTGCCAGCAGCGCCGACCCGGCGGATTATGGCTACACCTTC
CASSADPADYGYTF
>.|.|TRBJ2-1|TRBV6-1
TGTGCCGCCAGGAGGGGGGGCGGTAACAATGAGCAGTTCTTC
CAARRGGGNNEQFF
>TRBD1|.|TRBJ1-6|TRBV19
TGTGCCAGTAGTATCGTCGGGACAGGGAACTTCCCCCTCCACTTT
CASSIVGTGNFPLHF
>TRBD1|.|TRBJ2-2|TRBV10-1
TGCGCCAGCAGCGACGACAGGGGTCGGGGGATGGTCTCCGGGGAGCTGTTTTTT
CASSDDRGRGMVSGELFF
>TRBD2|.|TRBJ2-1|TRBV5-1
TGCGCCAGCAGCGATGGGACTAGCTTTGCCAATGAGCAGTTCTTC
CASSDGTSFANEQFF
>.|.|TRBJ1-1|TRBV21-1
TGTGCCAGCATAACGAACACTGAAGCTTTCTTT
CASITNTEAFF
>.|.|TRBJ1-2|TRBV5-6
TGTGCCAGCAGCTTGGGTCGGCCTAGAGGCTACACCTTC
CASSLGRPRGYTF
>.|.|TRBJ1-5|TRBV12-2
TGTGCAAGTCGCTTAGACTTTGGGGACAGGGCCTATCAGCCCCAGCATTTT
CASRLDFGDRAYQPQHF
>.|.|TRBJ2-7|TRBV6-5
TGTGCCAGCAGTTACCCACTAGGGAGCTCCTACGAGCAGTACTTC
CASSYPLGSSYEQYF
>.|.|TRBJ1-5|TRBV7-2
TGTGCCAGCAGCTTATGGGGGAGCAATCAGCCCCAGCATTTT
CASSLWGSNQPQHF
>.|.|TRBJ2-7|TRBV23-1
TGCGCCAGCAGTCAAGGTGGCGAGCTCGAGCAGTACTTC
CASSQGGELEQYF
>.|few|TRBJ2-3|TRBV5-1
TGCGCCAGCACCTGGAAGGGGGGGAAAGCAGATACGCAGTATTTT
CASTWKGGKADTQYF
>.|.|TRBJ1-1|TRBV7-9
TGTGCCACCTCAATAGGGGAAATGAACACTGAAGCTTTCTTT
CATSIGEMNTEAFF
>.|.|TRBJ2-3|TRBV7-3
TGTGCCAGCAGCTTTGGGCAGGTCACAGATACGCAGTATTTT
CASSFGQVTDTQYF
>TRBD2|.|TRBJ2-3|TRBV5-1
TGCGCCAGCAGCCCCGGGGTAGCGGGGGGGATAGATACGCAGTATTTT
CASSPGVAGGIDTQYF
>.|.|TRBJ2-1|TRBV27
TGTGCCAGCAGTTCGTTGGGGGCGTCCACCAGCAATGAGCAGTTCTTC
CASSSLGASTSNEQFF
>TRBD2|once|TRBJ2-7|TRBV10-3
TGTGCCATCAGCCCGACTAGCGGGAGCTCCTACGAGCAGTACTTC
CAISPTSGSSYEQYF
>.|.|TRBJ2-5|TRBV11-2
TGTGCCAGCAGCTTAGTTGTGGGAACCCCGTGGAAGACCCAGTACTTC
CASSLVVGTPWKTQYF
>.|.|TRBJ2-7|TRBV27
TGTGCCAGCACCAGCCGCACAGGGAGGGCCTACGAGCAGTACTTC
CASTSRTGRAYEQYF
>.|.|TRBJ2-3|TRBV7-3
TGTGCCAGCAGCCATGGGGCGGAAGATACGCAGTATTTT
CASSHGAEDTQYF
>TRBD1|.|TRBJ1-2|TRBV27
TGTGCCAGCAGTTCCCTTTCCCAATACGACAGGGGGGCTGGCTACACCTTC
CASSSLSQYDRGAGYTF
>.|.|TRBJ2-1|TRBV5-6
TGTGCCAGCAGCTTAACAGATTACAATGAGCAGTTCTTC
CASSLTDYNEQFF
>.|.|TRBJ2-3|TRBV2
TGTGCCAGCAGTTTCAGCACAAATACGCAGTATTTT
CASSFSTNTQYF
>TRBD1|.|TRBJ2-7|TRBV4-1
TGCGCCAGCAGCCAAGTGGGACAGGGGCGGGGGGAGCAGTACTTC
CASSQVGQGRGEQYF
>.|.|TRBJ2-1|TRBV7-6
TGTGCCAGCAGACAAGACCTGCAGGGGGGGGAGCAGTTCTTC
CASRQDLQGGEQFF
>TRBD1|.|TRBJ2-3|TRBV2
TGTGCCAGCAGTGCAGGGGGCGTCAGTACAGATACGCAGTATTTT
CASSAGGVSTDTQYF
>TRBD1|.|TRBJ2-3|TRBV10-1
TGCGCCAGGCGCCGGACAGGGGGTAGCACAGATACGCAGTATTTT
CARRRTGGSTDTQYF
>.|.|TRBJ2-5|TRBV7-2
TGTGCCAGCAGCTTACAACAGCAAGAGACCCAGTACTTC
CASSLQQQETQYF
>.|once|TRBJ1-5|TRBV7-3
TGTGCCAGCAGCCTAGGCGTAGGGGGATATCAGCCCCAGCATTTT
CASSLGVGGYQPQHF
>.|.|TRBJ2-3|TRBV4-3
TGCGCCAGCAGCCAAGATGCGGTAGCTAAGACAGATACGCAGTATTTT
CASSQDAVAKTDTQYF
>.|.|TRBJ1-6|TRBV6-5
TGTGCCAGCAGTTATTGGGTAGGGGTCGATTCACCCCTCCACTTT
CASSYWVGVDSPLHF
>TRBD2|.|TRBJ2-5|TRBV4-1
TGCGCCAGCAGCCAAGATAAAAGTGGGACTAGCTGGGGGGAGACCCAGTACTTC
CASSQDKSGTSWGETQYF
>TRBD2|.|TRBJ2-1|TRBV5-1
TGCGCCAGCAGCTTGGGAACTAGCGGCCCCTACAATGAGCAGTTCTTC
CASSLGTSGPYNEQFF
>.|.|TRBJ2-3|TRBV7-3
TGTGCCAGCAGTGAGTTGGGGGGAACAGATACGCAGTATTTT
CASSELGGTDTQYF
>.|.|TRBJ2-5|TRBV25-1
TGTGCCAGCGACCCCTTCGGCGGGGAAGAGACCCAGTACTTC
CASDPFGGEETQYF
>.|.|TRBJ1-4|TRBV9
TGTGCCAGCAGCGTAGAACTGACCTCGGGGGAAAAACTGTTTTTT
CASSVELTSGEKLFF
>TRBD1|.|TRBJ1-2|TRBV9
TGTGCCAGCAGCGTAGACAGGACAGGGGGCTTTTTCACCTTC
CASSVDRTGGFFTF
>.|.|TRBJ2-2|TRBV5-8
TGTGCCAGCAGCTTGGGTCGGGTTCACACCGGGGAGCTGTTTTTT
CASSLGRVHTGELFF
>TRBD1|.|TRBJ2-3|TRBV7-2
TGTGCCAGCAGCCCGACAGGGTCGGCGACAGATACGCAGTATTTT
CASSPTGSATDTQYF
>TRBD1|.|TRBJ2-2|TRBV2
TGTGCCAGCAGTGGAGACAGGGGAAACACCGGGGAGCTGTTTTTT
CASSGDRGNTGELFF
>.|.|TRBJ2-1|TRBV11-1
TGTGCCAGCAGCTTCCGGGACGGCAATGAGCAGTTCTTC
CASSFRDGNEQFF
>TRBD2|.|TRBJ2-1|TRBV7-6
TGTGCCAGCAGCTCGCCGGGACTAATATATGAGCAGTTCTTC
CASSSPGLIYEQFF
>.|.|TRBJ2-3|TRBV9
TGTGCCAGCAGCGGAGGGGCAGCTCCTAGCACAGATACGCAGTATTTT
CASSGGAAPSTDTQYF
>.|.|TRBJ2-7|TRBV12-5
TGTGCTAGTGGGACAGGCCACGAGCAGTACTTC
CASGTGHEQYF
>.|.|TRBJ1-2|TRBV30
TGTGCCTGGAGTGTAGGGCGAGGCTACACCTTC
CAWSVGRGYTF
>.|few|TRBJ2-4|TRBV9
TGTGCCAGCAGTGCTAGTTTAGCCAAAAACATTCAGTACTTC
CASSASLAKNIQYF
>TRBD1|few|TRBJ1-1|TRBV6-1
TGTGCCAGCAGTAGCCGGGACAGGGGAACTGAAGCTTTCTTT
CASSSRDRGTEAFF
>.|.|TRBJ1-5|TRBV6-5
TGTGCCAGCAGGGGATTGGGGGGACAGCCCCAGCATTTT
CASRGLGGQPQHF
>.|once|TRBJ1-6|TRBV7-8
TGTGCCAGCAGCCTTAGGCCGGACAGTCATAATTCACCCCTCCACTTT
CASSLRPDSHNSPLHF
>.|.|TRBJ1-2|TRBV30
TGTGCCTGGAGTATCGGAGAGGGAGCCTATGGCTACACCTTC
CAWSIGEGAYGYTF
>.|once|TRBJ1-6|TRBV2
TGTGCCAGCAGTGAAGTGGCAAATTCACCCCTCCACTTT
CASSEVANSPLHF
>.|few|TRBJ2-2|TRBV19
TGTGCCAGTAGGGGTCCTCAGGTCACCGGGGAGCTGTTTTTT
CASRGPQVTGELFF